Shown below are 30 T cell receptor beta chains from a single sample sequenced in a study of shared clonotypes between healthy human individuals. Naive CD8 cells comprised CD45RO-negative, CCR7-positively selected cells, excluding terminally differentiated effector memory CD45RA+ cells. Clones were read by immunoSEQ multiplex PCR, and TCRdb kept only the in-frame ones, dropping some. In the table there are more than 2 million clones, 85% to 95% of which are singletons. Sequencing was performed on naive CD8+ T cells sorted from blood. Receptors were obtained from a man aged 18 to 30 in good health.

The V and J genes are TRBV6-6 and TRBJ2-5, with TRBD2 as a possible D gene (5 bases). Germline V lookup: CDR1 MNHNY, CDR2 SVGAGI (reference sequence). CDR3 length equals 13 residues. Between the trimmed V and J ends, which lost 1 base and 5 bases, there was a span of 8 bases. CDR3 residues: CASSYFGMETQYF. CDR3 nucleotides: TGTGCCAGCAGTTACTTCGGGATGGAGACCCAGTACTTC.

The chain employs TRBV7-9 and TRBJ2-3, with TRBD2 identical over 8 bases. In germline, CDR1 is SEHNR, CDR2 FQNEAQ (reference sequence). The CDR3 loop spans 16 amino acids. V lost 5 bases to trimming and J lost 2 bases; unmatched junction nucleotides: 9. CDR3 amino acids: CASSATSGPFTDTQYF. The CDR3 DNA is TGTGCCAGCAGCGCCACTAGCGGTCCCTTCACAGATACGCAGTATTTT.

As for this clone: The sample holds other DNA sequences that translate to the same CDR3. The chain combines TRBV29-1 with TRBJ2-2, with D uncertain. V was pared by 0 bases and J by 2 bases, with 4 bases between. The CDR3 is 13 amino acids. Germline lookup yields CDR1 SQVTM and CDR2 ANQGSEA. CDR3 protein: CSVEDGNTGELFF. The CDR3 coding sequence is TGCAGCGTTGAAGATGGAAACACCGGGGAGCTGTTTTTT.

This rearrangement joins TRBV7-6 to TRBJ2-1; no clear D gene. V lost 3 bases, J lost 7 bases, and 10 bases lay in between. CDR1 SGHVS and CDR2 FNYEAQ come from the germline V gene. The CDR3 runs to 13 residues. The CDR3 loop reads CASSFGIPNEQFF. CDR3 coding DNA: TGTGCCAGCAGCTTTGGCATTCCGAATGAGCAGTTCTTC.

This chain connects TRBV9 to TRBJ2-3; 9 bases map to TRBD2. CDR1 is SGDLS and CDR2 is YYNGEE in the germline V gene. The CDR3 is 18 amino acids. The V and J ends lost 0 bases and 7 bases, in that order; junction bases with no gene match: 15. CDR3 nucleotides: TGTGCCAGCAGCGTAGCTACGGGAGTAGCGGGAGATGTAAATACGCAGTATTTT. It yields the protein CASSVATGVAGDVNTQYF.

The rearrangement uses TRBV7-9 and TRBJ2-5, with D perhaps matching TRBD1 or TRBD2 (5 bases each). The V end lost 1 base, the J end lost 5 bases, and 8 bases lay between the germline ends. This CDR3 contains 13 residues. Germline-derived CDR1 and CDR2 are SEHNR and FQNEAQ (reference sequence). This CDR3 reads CASSLEWGETQYF. CDR3 DNA sequence: TGTGCCAGCAGCTTAGAATGGGGGGAGACCCAGTACTTC.

This sequence joins TRBV7-9 and TRBJ1-1; 8 bases line up with TRBD1. CDR3 length equals 14 residues. CDR1 is SEHNR and CDR2 is FQNEAQ in the germline V gene (reference sequence). The J segment lost 6 bases and the V segment lost 2 bases, leaving 5 bases of the junction unmatched. The CDR3 is CASSLTGQAPEAFF. The CDR3, as DNA: TGTGCCAGCAGCTTAACGGGACAGGCACCTGAAGCTTTCTTT.

This chain uses TRBV5-6 with TRBJ2-1; D unresolved. Trimming cost V 1 base and J 4 bases, with 6 bases left between them. The length of the CDR3 is 13 residues. Germline V CDR1 and CDR2: SGHDT, YYEEEE. The CDR3 sequence: CASSLLEYNEQFF. The CDR3 DNA reads as TGTGCCAGCAGCTTGTTGGAGTACAATGAGCAGTTCTTC.

V gene TRBV4-3 combines with J gene TRBJ2-7; unclear D gene. Germline assignment: CDR1 LGHNA and CDR2 YSLEER. V dropped 0 bases and J dropped 1 base, with 10 bases sitting between them. CDR3 length: 15 amino acids. In DNA, the CDR3 is TGCGCCAGCAGCCAAGACTCCTATTATTCCTACGAGCAGTACTTC. It encodes CASSQDSYYSYEQYF.

The J gene is TRBJ2-3, the V gene TRBV6-5, with 9 bases identical to TRBD2. The CDR3 totals 16 residues. Looked up from germline, CDR1 is MNHEY and CDR2 is SVGAGI. The V gene end was trimmed by 3 bases and the J gene end by 3 bases; junction bases not matched to a gene: 7. CDR3 region: CASSYVAGDRTDTQYF. Written as DNA, the CDR3 is TGTGCCAGCAGTTATGTAGCGGGGGACCGAACAGATACGCAGTATTTT.

Concerning this clone itself: Other nucleotide sequences from this sample produce the same CDR3. The chain carries TRBV4-1 and TRBJ1-1, with a possible D match to TRBD1 (5 bases). V lost 1 base to trimming and J lost 4 bases, with 7 bases between them. Germline V gene data show CDR1 as MGHRA and CDR2 as YSYEKL. CDR3 length equals 13 residues. Written as DNA, the CDR3 is TGCGCCAGCAGCCAAGGGGGGAGCACTGAAGCTTTCTTT. Translation: CASSQGGSTEAFF.

As concerns this clone: The same CDR3 is also encoded by other DNA sequences in this sample. The chain couples TRBV6-5 to TRBJ1-1, with TRBD1 as a possible D gene (5 bases). V lost 6 bases, J lost 4 bases, and 9 bases lay in between. This CDR3 comprises 12 residues. CDR1 and CDR2 from the germline V gene are MNHEY and SVGAGI. The CDR3: CASRTGGTEAFF. CDR3 DNA: TGTGCCAGCAGAACAGGCGGCACTGAAGCTTTCTTT.

V and J are TRBV27 and TRBJ1-5, with D possibly being TRBD1 (5 bases). The V end was cut by 6 bases, the J end by 5 bases, with 14 bases between. This CDR3 has 14 residues. CDR1 is MNHEY and CDR2 is SMNVEV in the germline V gene (reference sequence). CDR3 sequence: CASSQSGVHQPQHF. CDR3 in DNA: TGTGCCAGCAGCCAATCGGGGGTCCATCAGCCCCAGCATTTT.

This chain uses TRBV7-9 with TRBJ2-5; 7 bases are a match to TRBD1. With 3 bases clipped from V and 1 base from J, the junction kept 8 bases outside the gene matches. Germline lookup yields CDR1 SEHNR and CDR2 FQNEAQ (reference sequence). The CDR3 covers 16 residues. CDR3 nucleotides: TGTGCCAGCAGCTTGGAGGACAGGCCTCTCCAAGAGACCCAGTACTTC. It encodes CASSLEDRPLQETQYF.

A few counts support this clone. The chain uses TRBV28 and TRBJ1-5; tentative D call: TRBD1 (6 bases). CDR1 is MDHEN, CDR2 SYDVKM, per germline. The CDR3 loop spans 15 amino acids. The V and J ends lost 6 bases and 0 bases respectively, with 12 bases between them. This CDR3 is CASRPRGYSNQPQHF. CDR3 nucleotides: TGTGCCAGCAGGCCCAGGGGCTATAGCAATCAGCCCCAGCATTTT. Full variable domain (outside the CDR3, taken from reference TRBV28 and TRBJ1-5): DVKVTQSSRYLVKRTGEKVFLECVQDMDHENMFWYRQDPGLGLRLIYFSYDVKMKEKGDIPEGYSVSREKKERFSLILESASTNQTSMYLCASRPRGYSNQPQHFGDGTRLSIL.

The CDR3 protein is CASRQTNTGELFF. CDR3 DNA sequence: TGTGCCAGCAGGCAGACGAACACCGGGGAGCTGTTTTTT. The chain links TRBV7-6 to TRBJ2-2; D gene uncertain. Trimming left V 6 bases short and J 0 bases short, with 5 bases between. Germline-derived CDR1 and CDR2 are SGHVS and FNYEAQ. The CDR3 length is 13 residues. Looking up the rest from reference TRBV7-6 and TRBJ2-2 gives the full variable domain: GAGVSQSPRYKVTKRGQDVALRCDPISGHVSLYWYRQALGQGPEFLTYFNYEAQQDKSGLPNDRFSAERPEGSISTLTIQRTEQRDSAMYRCASRQTNTGELFFGEGSRLTVL.

About this clone: Other nucleotide sequences in the sample specify the same CDR3. This rearrangement joins TRBV27 to TRBJ2-3; D possibly corresponds to TRBD2 (5 bases). The germline V and J ends were trimmed by 2 bases and 5 bases, with 8 bases remaining between them. The CDR3 runs to 13 residues. Germline CDR1 reads MNHEY; CDR2 reads SMNVEV (reference sequence). CDR3 sequence reads: CASSLAGLDTQYF. CDR3 nucleotide sequence: TGTGCCAGCAGTTTAGCGGGCTTAGATACGCAGTATTTT.

This clone has just one count. CDR3 DNA sequence: TGTGCCAGCAGTGAAGCAGCGCTAGCGGAGCACTACGAGCAGTACTTC. Encoded protein: CASSEAALAEHYEQYF. The chain couples TRBV2 to TRBJ2-7, with 7 bases lining up with TRBD2. The germline V gene encodes CDR1 SNHLY and CDR2 FYNNEI. V dropped 0 bases and J dropped 3; count of bases not matched to a gene: 8. The CDR3 runs to 16 residues.

This chain connects TRBV5-1 to TRBJ2-2; a weak D match, TRBD2 (6 bases). CDR1 and CDR2 from the germline V gene are SGHRS and YFSETQ. The CDR3 is made up of 15 amino acids. Trimming took 4 bases from V and 2 from J, leaving 12 bases between them. CDR3 protein: CASSLTSTNTGELFF. The CDR3 nucleotides read TGCGCCAGCAGCCTCACTAGCACCAACACCGGGGAGCTGTTTTTT.

The rearrangement links TRBV5-1 to TRBJ2-5; 9 bases are a match to TRBD1. The CDR3 extends over 15 amino acids. The J segment lost 4 bases and the V segment lost 2 bases, leaving 6 bases of the junction unmatched. In germline, CDR1 is SGHRS, CDR2 YFSETQ. The CDR3: CASSFAGQGLETQYF. CDR3 bases: TGCGCCAGCAGCTTTGCTGGACAGGGGTTAGAGACCCAGTACTTC.

This clone was seen just once. The chain couples TRBV28 to TRBJ2-7; 7 bases match TRBD1. This CDR3 has 14 amino acids. CDR1 and CDR2 (germline): MDHEN, SYDVKM. V dropped 6 bases and J dropped 3; count of bases not matched to a gene: 8. As DNA, the CDR3 is TGTGCCAGCAGCCGGACAGGCGGACACTACGAGCAGTACTTC. Its translation is CASSRTGGHYEQYF.

V and J are TRBV6-1 and TRBJ2-7; TRBD2 matches 8 bases. V was clipped by 8 bases and J by 6 bases; unmatched bases: 6. CDR3 length equals 12 residues. Germline assignment: CDR1 MNHNS and CDR2 SASEGT. CDR3: CASLSGSPEQYF. DNA of the CDR3: TGTGCCAGCCTCAGCGGGAGCCCCGAGCAGTACTTC.

Remarks on this clone: The same CDR3 can be traced to other DNA sequences in this sample. The chain links TRBV13 to TRBJ2-7, with 10 bases matching TRBD1. The V segment lost 1 base and the J segment 4 bases; nucleotides outside the gene matches: 4. From germline, CDR1 is PRHDT and CDR2 FYEKMQ (reference sequence). This CDR3 contains 15 residues. CDR3 sequence reads: CASSLEGQGSYEQYF. The CDR3 nucleotides read TGTGCCAGCAGCTTAGAGGGACAGGGGTCTTACGAGCAGTACTTC.

The V and J genes are TRBV5-6 and TRBJ2-7; D call uncertain. The germline gives CDR1 SGHDT, CDR2 YYEEEE. This CDR3 region has 12 residues. V shed 6 bases and J shed 6 bases, with 13 bases lying between them. CDR3 DNA: TGTGCCAGCAACGCTTTGGGTGGCGAGCAGTACTTC. Protein sequence: CASNALGGEQYF.

The chain recombines TRBV30 with TRBJ2-7, with 7 bases identical to TRBD1. The CDR3 runs to 15 residues. V shed 5 bases, J shed 0 bases, and the junction held 10 bases outside the gene matches. Germline values: CDR1 GTSNPN, CDR2 SVGIG (reference sequence). CDR3 protein: CAWVRRQGASYEQYF. CDR3 DNA: TGTGCCTGGGTCCGCCGACAGGGAGCCTCCTACGAGCAGTACTTC.

This chain joins TRBV5-1 and TRBJ2-3, with TRBD2 matching over 7 bases. Germline V CDR1 and CDR2: SGHRS, YFSETQ. V dropped 4 bases and J dropped 2; count of bases not matched to a gene: 4. The CDR3 has 14 amino acids. CDR3 sequence: CASSTAGSTDTQYF. The DNA of the CDR3 is TGCGCCAGCAGCACAGCGGGGTCCACAGATACGCAGTATTTT.

V and J are TRBV5-4 and TRBJ2-1; D may be TRBD2 (5 bases). This CDR3 has 15 amino acids. Germline V gene lookup returns CDR1 SGHNT and CDR2 YYREEE (reference sequence). V gave up 0 bases and J gave up 6 bases, with 13 bases separating them. DNA for the CDR3: TGTGCCAGCAGCTTGGCTCCCGATGGAGGCAATGAGCAGTTCTTC. Protein: CASSLAPDGGNEQFF.

The chain is built from TRBV6-1 and TRBJ2-7; D possibly corresponds to TRBD1 (6 bases). Trimming took 1 base from V and 5 from J, leaving 12 bases between them. Germline CDR1 MNHNS, CDR2 SASEGT. This CDR3 has 14 residues. CDR3 sequence (DNA): TGTGCCAGCAGTGAAGTCGTCAGGGGCCACGAGCAGTACTTC. It yields the protein CASSEVVRGHEQYF.

This chain joins TRBV5-1 and TRBJ2-7, with 7 nucleotides matching TRBD1. Per germline, CDR1 SGHRS and CDR2 YFSETQ. CDR3 length equals 17 residues. J lost 0 bases, V lost 4 bases, and 13 bases had no gene match. DNA of the CDR3: TGCGCCAGCAGCCGAGAAACCGACAGGGTACTCTCCTACGAGCAGTACTTC. It yields the protein CASSRETDRVLSYEQYF.

A note on this clone: Additional DNA sequences in this sample encode the identical CDR3. The chain is built from TRBV11-2 and TRBJ2-7; D gene unclear. The CDR3 sequence is 13 residues long. V was cut by 1 base and J by 3 bases, with 7 bases left in between. The germline CDR1 and CDR2 sequences are SGHAT and FQNNGV. The CDR3 coding sequence is TGTGCCAGCAGCTTAGCGACTTTCTACGAGCAGTACTTC. Its protein is CASSLATFYEQYF.